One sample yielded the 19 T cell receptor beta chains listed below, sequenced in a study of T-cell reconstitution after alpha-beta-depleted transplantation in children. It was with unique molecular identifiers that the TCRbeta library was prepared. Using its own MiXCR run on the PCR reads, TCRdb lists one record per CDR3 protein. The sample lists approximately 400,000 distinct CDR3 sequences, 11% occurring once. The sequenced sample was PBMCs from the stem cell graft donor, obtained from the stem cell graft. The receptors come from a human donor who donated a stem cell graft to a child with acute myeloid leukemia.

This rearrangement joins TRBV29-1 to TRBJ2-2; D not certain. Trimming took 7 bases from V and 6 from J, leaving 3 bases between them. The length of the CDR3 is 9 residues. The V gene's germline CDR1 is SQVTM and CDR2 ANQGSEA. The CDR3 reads CSAPGELFF. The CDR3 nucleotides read TGCAGCGCACCCGGGGAGCTGTTTTTT.

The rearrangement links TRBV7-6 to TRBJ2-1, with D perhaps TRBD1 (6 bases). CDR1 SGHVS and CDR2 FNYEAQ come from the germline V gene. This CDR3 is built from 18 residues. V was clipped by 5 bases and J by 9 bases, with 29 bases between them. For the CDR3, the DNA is TGTGCCAGCAGCCAAAGTCGGACTCCGGGACAAGGGTTAGGTGAGCAGTTCTTC. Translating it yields CASSQSRTPGQGLGEQFF.

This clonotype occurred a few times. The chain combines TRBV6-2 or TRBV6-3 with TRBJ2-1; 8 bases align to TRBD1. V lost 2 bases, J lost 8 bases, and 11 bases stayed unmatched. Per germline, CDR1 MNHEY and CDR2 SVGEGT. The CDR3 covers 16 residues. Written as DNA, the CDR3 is TGTGCCAGCAGTTACAACCGACAGGGGTTGCGCGATGAGCAGTTCTTC. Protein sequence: CASSYNRQGLRDEQFF.

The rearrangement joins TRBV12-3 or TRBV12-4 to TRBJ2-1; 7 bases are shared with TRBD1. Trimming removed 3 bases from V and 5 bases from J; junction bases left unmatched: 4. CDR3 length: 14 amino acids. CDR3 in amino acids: CASSFGDSDNEQFF. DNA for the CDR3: TGTGCCAGCAGTTTTGGGGACAGCGACAATGAGCAGTTCTTC.

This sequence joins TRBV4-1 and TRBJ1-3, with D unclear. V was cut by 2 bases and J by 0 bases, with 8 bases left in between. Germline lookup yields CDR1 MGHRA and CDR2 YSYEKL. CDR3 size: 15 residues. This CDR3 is CASSQSRSSGNTIYF. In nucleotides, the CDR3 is TGCGCCAGCAGCCAAAGTCGAAGCTCTGGAAACACCATATATTTT.

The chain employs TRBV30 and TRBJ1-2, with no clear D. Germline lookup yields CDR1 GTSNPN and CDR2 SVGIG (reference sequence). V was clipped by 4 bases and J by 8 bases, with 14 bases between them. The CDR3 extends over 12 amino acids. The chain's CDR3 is CAWTARPPGYTF. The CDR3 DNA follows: TGTGCCTGGACAGCTAGGCCCCCCGGCTACACCTTC.

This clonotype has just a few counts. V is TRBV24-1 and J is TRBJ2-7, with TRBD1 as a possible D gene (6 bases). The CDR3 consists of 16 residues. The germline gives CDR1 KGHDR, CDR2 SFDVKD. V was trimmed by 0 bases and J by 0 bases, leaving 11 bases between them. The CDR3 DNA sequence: TGTGCCACCAGTGATTTGCAGTACAGGGTCTCCTACGAGCAGTACTTC. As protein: CATSDLQYRVSYEQYF.

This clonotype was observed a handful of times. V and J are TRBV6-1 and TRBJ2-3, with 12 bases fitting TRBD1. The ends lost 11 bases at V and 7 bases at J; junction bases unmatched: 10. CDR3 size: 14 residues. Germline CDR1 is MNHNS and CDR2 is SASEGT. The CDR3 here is CAGSRDRGPYTQYF. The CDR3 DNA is TGTGCCGGGTCCCGGGACAGGGGGCCTTATACGCAGTATTTT.

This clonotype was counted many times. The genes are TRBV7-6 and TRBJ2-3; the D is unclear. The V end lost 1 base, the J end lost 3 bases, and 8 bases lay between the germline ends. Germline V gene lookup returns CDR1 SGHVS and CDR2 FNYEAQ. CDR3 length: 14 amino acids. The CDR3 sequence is CASSLGPETDTQYF. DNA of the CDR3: TGTGCCAGCAGCTTAGGACCTGAGACAGATACGCAGTATTTT.

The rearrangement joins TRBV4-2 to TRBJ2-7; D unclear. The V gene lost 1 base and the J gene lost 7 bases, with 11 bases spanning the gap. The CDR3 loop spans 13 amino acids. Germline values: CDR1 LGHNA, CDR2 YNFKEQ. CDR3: CASSQAIAMEQYF. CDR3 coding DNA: TGTGCCAGCAGCCAAGCGATCGCCATGGAGCAGTACTTC.

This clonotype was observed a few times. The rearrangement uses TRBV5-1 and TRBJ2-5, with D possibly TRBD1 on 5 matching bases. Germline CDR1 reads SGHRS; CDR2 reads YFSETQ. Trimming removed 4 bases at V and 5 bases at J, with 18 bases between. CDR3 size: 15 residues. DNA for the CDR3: TGCGCCAGCAGCGCTCTTGGGGCGAATGGGGAGACCCAGTACTTC. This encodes CASSALGANGETQYF.

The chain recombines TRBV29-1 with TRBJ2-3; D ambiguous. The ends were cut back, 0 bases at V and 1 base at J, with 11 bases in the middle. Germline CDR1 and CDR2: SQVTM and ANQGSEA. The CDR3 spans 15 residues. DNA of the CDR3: TGCAGCGTTGAAGATCGCAGGACGGGCACAGATACGCAGTATTTT. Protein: CSVEDRRTGTDTQYF.

CDR3: CASSLISGDFKFF. DNA of the CDR3: TGCGCCAGCAGCTTGATCAGCGGGGACTTCAAGTTCTTC. V gene TRBV5-1 combines with J gene TRBJ2-1, with 7 positions matching TRBD2. Germline V gene lookup returns CDR1 SGHRS and CDR2 YFSETQ. The V segment lost 1 base and the J segment 14 bases; nucleotides outside the gene matches: 9. The CDR3 loop spans 13 amino acids.

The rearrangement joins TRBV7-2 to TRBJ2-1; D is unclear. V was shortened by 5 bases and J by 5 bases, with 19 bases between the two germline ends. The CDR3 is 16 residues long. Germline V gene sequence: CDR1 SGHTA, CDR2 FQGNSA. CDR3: CASSRAFLTPNNEQFF. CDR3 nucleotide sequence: TGTGCCAGCAGCCGCGCATTCCTAACCCCCAACAATGAGCAGTTCTTC.

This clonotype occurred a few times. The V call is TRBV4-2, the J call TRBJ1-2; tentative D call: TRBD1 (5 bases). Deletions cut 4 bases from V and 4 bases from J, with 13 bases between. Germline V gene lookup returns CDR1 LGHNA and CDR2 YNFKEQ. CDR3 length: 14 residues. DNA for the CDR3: TGTGCCAGCAGCCCTGGCCGGGGACTCTATGGCTACACCTTC. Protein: CASSPGRGLYGYTF.

The CDR3 loop reads CASSLPQSYEQYF. The CDR3 DNA sequence: TGCGCCAGCAGCTTGCCTCAGTCCTACGAGCAGTACTTC. The rearrangement links TRBV5-1 to TRBJ2-7; D is unclear. Trimming cost V 1 base and J 1 base, with 6 bases left between them. CDR3 size: 13 residues. From germline, CDR1 is SGHRS and CDR2 YFSETQ.

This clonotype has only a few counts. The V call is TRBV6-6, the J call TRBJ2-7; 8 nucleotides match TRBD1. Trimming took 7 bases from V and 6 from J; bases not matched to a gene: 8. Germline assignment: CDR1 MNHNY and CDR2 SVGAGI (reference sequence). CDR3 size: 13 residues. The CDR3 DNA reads TGTGCCAGCATAGGACAGGGCGGGTCCGAGCAGTACTTC. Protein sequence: CASIGQGGSEQYF.

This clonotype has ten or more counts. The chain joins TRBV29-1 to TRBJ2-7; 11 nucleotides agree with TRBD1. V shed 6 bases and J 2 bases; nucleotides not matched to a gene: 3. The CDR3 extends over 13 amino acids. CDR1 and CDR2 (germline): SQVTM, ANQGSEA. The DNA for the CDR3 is TGCAGCGTCCCGGGACAGGGGGCCTACGAGCAGTACTTC. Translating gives CSVPGQGAYEQYF.

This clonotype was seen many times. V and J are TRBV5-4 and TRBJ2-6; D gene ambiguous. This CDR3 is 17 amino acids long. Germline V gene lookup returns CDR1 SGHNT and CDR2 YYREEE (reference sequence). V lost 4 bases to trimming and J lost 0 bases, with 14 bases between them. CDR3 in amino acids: CASSGDLGVSGANVLTF. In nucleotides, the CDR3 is TGTGCCAGCAGCGGCGACCTAGGAGTCTCTGGGGCCAACGTCCTGACTTTC.